The 22 T cell receptor beta chains presented below share a single source sample, sequenced in a study of control samples from healthy donors and cancer patients. Measured with immunoSEQ multiplex PCR; TCRdb has only the in-frame clones, and not every one. Of fewer than 150,000 clones listed, 80% to 95% are singletons. The specimen was blood. These receptors came from a woman aged 18-29 years in good health.

The V and J genes are TRBV2 and TRBJ2-7, with TRBD2 matching 7 bases. The CDR3 loop spans 12 amino acids. Germline loops: CDR1 SNHLY, CDR2 FYNNEI. V shed 6 bases and J 6 bases; nucleotides not matched to a gene: 5. In nucleotides, the CDR3 is TGTGCCAGCAGCTCCCCGGGGGGCGAGCAGTACTTC. Translating it yields CASSSPGGEQYF.

The rearrangement uses TRBV7-2 and TRBJ2-3; 10 bases agree with TRBD2. In germline, CDR1 is SGHTA, CDR2 FQGNSA. V shed 1 base and J 4 bases; nucleotides not matched to a gene: 8. The CDR3 runs 17 residues. Here the CDR3 reads CASSLVKLAGMADTQYF. CDR3 nucleotide sequence: TGTGCCAGCAGCTTAGTTAAACTAGCGGGAATGGCAGATACGCAGTATTTT.

The gene calls are TRBV9 and TRBJ2-1; 8 nucleotides line up with TRBD2. Germline CDR1 SGDLS, CDR2 YYNGEE. The CDR3 length is 15 residues. After removal of 4 bases from V and 3 bases from J, the junction contained 6 bases not matched to a gene. This CDR3 is CASSRAGGYYNEQFF. CDR3 bases: TGTGCCAGCAGCCGGGCGGGGGGATACTACAATGAGCAGTTCTTC. The full variable domain, rest sourced from reference TRBV9 and TRBJ2-1, is DSGVTQTPKHLITATGQRVTLRCSPRSGDLSVYWYQQSLDQGLQFLIQYYNGEERAKGNILERFSAQQFPDLHSELNLSSLELGDSALYFCASSRAGGYYNEQFFGPGTRLTVL.

The J gene is TRBJ1-1, the V gene TRBV3-1 (or the pseudogene TRBV3-2); D might be TRBD1 (6 bases). The CDR3 runs 14 residues. Germline loops: CDR1 LGHDT, CDR2 YNNKEL (reference sequence). Trimming removed 1 base at V and 1 base at J, with 7 bases between. The CDR3 DNA follows: TGTGCCAGCAGCCAAGCGGACAGGAACACTGAAGCTTTCTTT. The encoded protein is CASSQADRNTEAFF.

This clone was seen once. This chain uses TRBV4-3 with TRBJ2-2, with D possibly matching TRBD1 (6 bases). Deletions cut 0 bases from V and 4 bases from J, with 15 bases between. Per the germline V gene, CDR1 is LGHNA and CDR2 is YSLEER. The CDR3 consists of 17 residues. As DNA, the CDR3 is TGCGCCAGCAGCCAAGATAGGGCTACAGGGAGCACCGGGGAGCTGTTTTTT. Translating it yields CASSQDRATGSTGELFF.

This sequence joins TRBV19 and TRBJ2-2, with 8 nucleotides matching TRBD1. The V gene end was trimmed by 2 bases and the J gene end by 5 bases; junction bases not matched to a gene: 7. This CDR3 region has 16 residues. CDR1 and CDR2 from the germline V gene are LNHDA and SQIVND (reference sequence). The CDR3 is CASSILGQGNTGELFF. The DNA of the CDR3 is TGTGCCAGTAGTATATTAGGACAGGGTAATACCGGGGAGCTGTTTTTT.

The V call is TRBV18, the J call TRBJ1-4; TRBD1 is a possible D gene (5 bases). V was shortened by 6 bases and J by 5 bases, with 16 bases between the two germline ends. Germline CDR1 and CDR2: KGHSH and LQKENI. CDR3 length: 15 residues. CDR3 bases: TGTGCCAGCTCGCAGATCGGGGGTGCCAATGAAAAACTGTTTTTT. It specifies CASSQIGGANEKLFF.

This clone was seen just once. The rearrangement joins TRBV30 to TRBJ2-2, with 13 bases that match TRBD2. With 3 bases clipped from V and 7 bases from J, the junction kept 8 bases outside the gene matches. Germline V gene data show CDR1 as GTSNPN and CDR2 as SVGIG (reference sequence). The CDR3 runs to 16 residues. The CDR3 here is CAWSRLAGGLYGELFF. The DNA of the CDR3 is TGTGCCTGGAGCCGACTAGCGGGAGGTCTTTACGGGGAGCTGTTTTTT.

The chain couples TRBV11-2 to TRBJ1-1, with D maybe TRBD1 (6 bases). The CDR3 covers 13 residues. Trimming cost V 4 bases and J 2 bases, with 8 bases left between them. Per germline, CDR1 SGHAT and CDR2 FQNNGV. CDR3: CASSSTGNTEAFF. In DNA form, the CDR3 reads TGTGCCAGCAGCTCGACAGGCAACACTGAAGCTTTCTTT.

V usage is TRBV4-2 and J usage is TRBJ2-1, with 8 bases aligning to TRBD2. V was pared by 2 bases and J by 0 bases, with 0 bases of the junction left unmatched. CDR1 and CDR2 from the germline V gene are LGHNA and YNFKEQ. This CDR3 comprises 15 residues. Here the CDR3 reads CASSQSGSSYNEQFF. The CDR3 region has the DNA TGTGCCAGCAGCCAAAGCGGGAGCTCCTACAATGAGCAGTTCTTC.

The chain has TRBV18 and TRBJ2-1; D may be TRBD2 (6 bases). V dropped 6 bases and J dropped 10 bases, with 25 bases sitting between them. From germline, CDR1 is KGHSH and CDR2 LQKENI. The CDR3 sequence is 16 residues long. CDR3 protein: CASSPMGVSGKGEQFF. CDR3 in DNA: TGTGCCAGCTCCCCAATGGGGGTTAGCGGCAAGGGAGAGCAGTTCTTC.

This clone was seen just once. The chain couples TRBV24-1 to TRBJ2-3; a possible D gene is TRBD2 (5 bases). The V gene's germline CDR1 is KGHDR and CDR2 SFDVKD. CDR3 length equals 15 residues. V was pared by 1 base and J by 1 base, with 8 bases between. The CDR3 sequence: CATSDFRRGTDTQYF. The CDR3 region has the DNA TGTGCCACCAGTGATTTCCGGCGGGGCACAGATACGCAGTATTTT.

The chain employs TRBV3-1 (or the pseudogene TRBV3-2) and TRBJ2-3, with a tentative D call TRBD2 (5 bases). CDR1 and CDR2 (germline): LGHDT, YNNKEL (reference sequence). The CDR3 runs 15 residues. V lost 0 bases and J 2 bases, leaving 9 bases between the germline ends. In DNA, the CDR3 is TGTGCCAGCAGCCAAGATGGTAGCGCCACAGATACGCAGTATTTT. Protein sequence: CASSQDGSATDTQYF.

The chain couples TRBV28 to TRBJ2-6, with D tentatively TRBD1 (7 bases). This CDR3 is 15 amino acids long. Trimming removed 5 bases at V and 1 base at J, with 9 bases between. Germline V gene lookup returns CDR1 MDHEN and CDR2 SYDVKM. DNA of the CDR3: TGTGCCAGCAGTCCAGGGGGGTCTGGGGCCAACGTCCTGACTTTC. Its protein is CASSPGGSGANVLTF.

V gene TRBV4-3 combines with J gene TRBJ1-6; 8 nucleotides match TRBD1. V trimming: 0 bases; J trimming: 3 bases; junction bases outside the gene matches: 10. CDR1 LGHNA and CDR2 YSLEER come from the germline V gene. The CDR3 is 19 amino acids. The CDR3 nucleotides are TGCGCCAGCAGCCAAGACGTTAAAACAGGGGGTCGCTATAATTCACCCCTCCACTTT. Protein: CASSQDVKTGGRYNSPLHF.

This rearrangement joins TRBV28 to TRBJ1-2; no definite D call. The CDR3 covers 13 residues. CDR1 MDHEN and CDR2 SYDVKM come from the germline V gene. V gave up 7 bases and J gave up 4 bases, with 13 bases separating them. The CDR3 here is CASTSSRRYGYTF. CDR3 in DNA: TGTGCCAGCACCTCTTCCAGACGCTATGGCTACACCTTC.

This chain connects TRBV7-2 to TRBJ2-7; D is perhaps TRBD2 (5 bases). The CDR3 length is 15 residues. Between the trimmed V and J ends, which lost 1 base and 7 bases, there was a span of 17 bases. Per germline, CDR1 SGHTA and CDR2 FQGNSA. CDR3: CASSLVRRVDGEQYF. Here the CDR3 DNA reads TGTGCCAGCAGCTTAGTTCGGCGGGTAGATGGTGAGCAGTACTTC.

The chain carries TRBV27 and TRBJ2-7; 7 positions match TRBD1. The CDR3 runs 16 residues. Trimming took 2 bases from V and 0 from J; bases not matched to a gene: 7. Germline V CDR1 and CDR2: MNHEY, SMNVEV (reference sequence). CDR3 bases: TGTGCCAGCAGTTTAATTGCGACAGGGAGCTCCTACGAGCAGTACTTC. Its translation is CASSLIATGSSYEQYF.

CDR3 sequence: CAWTGDNYGYTF. The CDR3 nucleotides are TGTGCCTGGACAGGGGATAACTATGGCTACACCTTC. The V gene is TRBV30, the J gene TRBJ1-2; the D gene is possibly TRBD1 (6 bases). Germline-derived CDR1 and CDR2 are GTSNPN and SVGIG (reference sequence). This CDR3 region has 12 residues. Between the trimmed V and J ends, which lost 4 bases and 1 base, there was a span of 7 bases.

The genes are TRBV19 and TRBJ2-4; TRBD1 matches at 8 bases. The V gene's germline CDR1 is LNHDA and CDR2 SQIVND (reference sequence). CDR3 size: 16 residues. Trimming cost V 1 base and J 5 bases; bases outside gene matches: 7. In nucleotides, the CDR3 is TGTGCCAGTAGTATAGCCGCCGGACAGGGTCAAAACATTCAGTACTTC. This encodes CASSIAAGQGQNIQYF.

V usage is TRBV19 and J usage is TRBJ2-1; the match to TRBD2 covers 15 bases. CDR3 length: 17 residues. CDR1 and CDR2 (germline): LNHDA, SQIVND (reference sequence). J gave up 11 bases and V 5 bases, and 13 bases lay outside the gene matches. The CDR3 sequence is CASSAGTSGRSAIKQFF. CDR3 nucleotides: TGTGCCAGTAGTGCCGGGACTAGCGGGAGGTCGGCTATTAAGCAGTTCTTC.

V is TRBV6-2 or TRBV6-3 and J is TRBJ2-1, with a possible D match to TRBD2 (6 bases). V lost 0 bases, J lost 6 bases, and 9 bases lay in between. The CDR3 covers 14 residues. Looked up from germline, CDR1 is MNHEY and CDR2 is SVGEGT. The CDR3 DNA reads as TGTGCCAGCAGTTACTCGAACGGGGGCAATGAGCAGTTCTTC. It codes for CASSYSNGGNEQFF.